These T cell receptor beta chains were read from a single sample in a study of regulatory T cells in long-lasting Graves disease. MiXCR was run by TCRdb on the multiplex PCR reads, yielding one entry per CDR3 protein. The sample consists of about 470,000 distinct CDR3 sequences, roughly 21% of them appearing once. The source was peripheral blood mononuclear cells (PBMCs), collected when the disease was refractory, from a patient treated with antithyroid drugs. These receptors came from a female donor with Graves disease. Both conserved end residues are trimmed from each CDR3. Each record gives: J gene, V gene, D gene, CDR3 protein. D genes are given only for firm matches.

TRBJ2-5	TRBV28	NA	ASTAPGAGRETQY
TRBJ1-5	TRBV7-9	TRBD1	ASSFDPGGYGNQPQH
TRBJ1-5	TRBV2	TRBD1	ASSTGTGFQPQH
TRBJ2-7	TRBV28	NA	ASSSPSRGNSYEQY
TRBJ2-7	TRBV20-1	TRBD1	SAPGQGPYEQY
TRBJ2-2	TRBV20-1	NA	SARSPMRGETGELF
TRBJ2-5	TRBV11-3	TRBD2	ASSLTGGAGETQY
TRBJ1-1	TRBV7-9	NA	ASSLSSSDTEAF
TRBJ2-4	TRBV9	NA	ASSVDTGSYIQY
TRBJ2-5	TRBV6-1	NA	ASSPSAGSRETQY
TRBJ1-1	TRBV28	TRBD1	ASSPVDRTGTEAF
TRBJ2-7	TRBV7-9	NA	ASSLGGRGG
TRBJ1-6	TRBV5-5	NA	ASSSGPGNSPLH
TRBJ1-1	TRBV12-3/TRBV12-4	TRBD1	ASSPPWTGLNTEAF
TRBJ2-5	TRBV19	TRBD1	ASSIEEGAETQY
TRBJ2-7	TRBV7-9	TRBD2	ASSLAEGLAGTYEQY
TRBJ2-2	TRBV11-2	NA	ASSLIANTVVTGELF
TRBJ2-7	TRBV12-3/TRBV12-4	TRBD2	ASSFGLAGSTYEQY
TRBJ2-2	TRBV27	TRBD2	ASSLKREVWELF
TRBJ1-1	TRBV28	TRBD1	ASSPTGTFAF
TRBJ1-6	TRBV6-1	TRBD1	ASNDRGANSPLH
TRBJ1-5	TRBV29-1	NA	SASTGLGEPQH
TRBJ2-5	TRBV28	NA	ASSSGGRLSGETQY
TRBJ1-4	TRBV15	NA	ATSRDSGEKLF
TRBJ1-2	TRBV28	TRBD1	ASSTPTGGHGYT
TRBJ2-7	TRBV18	TRBD1	ASSPDRDDEQY
TRBJ1-5	TRBV10-3	TRBD1	AISENYRGSNQPQH
TRBJ2-7	TRBV7-2	TRBD2	ASSLDQRETAEQY